This T cell receptor (beta chain) was sequenced for a study of cytomegalovirus exposure and HLA in healthy donors. Study details: A subsequent analysis reported that the roughly 120 validation repertoires were produced on the same platform that had also been used for the 666 first-cohort repertoires. Findings and limits, study-wide: Rare TCR sequences dominated, though some public TCRs recurred in many donors. A few chains tied to CMV proved CMV antigen-specific in vitro.

This CDR3 comprises 15 residues. Germline CDR1 and CDR2: MGHRA and YSYEKL. V dropped 1 base and J dropped 1; count of bases not matched to a gene: 3. Sequenced by immunoSEQ multiplex PCR; TCRdb stores in-frame clones only, minus some. The sample shows 200,000 to 250,000 clones, more than 75% of them seen only once. As for this clone: Its cognate antigen is unknown.

This chain joins TRBV4-1 and TRBJ1-1; 7 bases align to TRBD1. The sample comprised PBMCs. This receptor was obtained from a man younger than 30 in good health and CMV-seronegative. The CDR3 sequence is CASSQVGTANTEAFF. CDR3 coding DNA: TGCGCCAGCAGCCAAGTAGGGACAGCGAACACTGAAGCTTTCTTT.